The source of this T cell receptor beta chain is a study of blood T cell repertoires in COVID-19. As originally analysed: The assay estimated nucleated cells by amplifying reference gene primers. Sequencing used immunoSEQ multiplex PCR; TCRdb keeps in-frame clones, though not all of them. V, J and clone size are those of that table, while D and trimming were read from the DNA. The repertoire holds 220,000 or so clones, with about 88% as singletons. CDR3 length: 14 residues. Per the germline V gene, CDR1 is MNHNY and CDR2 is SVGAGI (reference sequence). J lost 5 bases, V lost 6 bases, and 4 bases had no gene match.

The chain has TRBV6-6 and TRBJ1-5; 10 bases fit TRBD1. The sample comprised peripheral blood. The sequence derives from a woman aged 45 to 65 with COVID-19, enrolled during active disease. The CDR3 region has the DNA TGTGCCAGCAGCGGGGGACAGGGGCATCAGCCCCAGCATTTT. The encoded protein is CASSGGQGHQPQHF.